This TCR beta chain was found in a study of cytomegalovirus exposure and HLA in healthy donors (dated by TCRdb to about 2017). Study-wide context: An earlier analysis of several hundred of the donors reported approximately 270 Gb of sequence data and 100 million to 140 million unique TCR beta sequences from about 180 million T cells. Donor age, sex, ethnicity and CMV serostatus were compiled alongside the repertoire data. The T cell repertoires of some 670 subjects were profiled by immunosequencing and related to cytomegalovirus serostatus. Of the roughly 400 genotyped donors, about 84% fell in the genetic ancestry cluster associated with self-reported Caucasian donors. A later genetic analysis used genome-wide SNP genotypes for about 65% of the roughly 670 donors, treating that subset as a discovery cohort. A later analysis re-analyzed previously published TCR beta repertoires from approximately 700 donors and added high-resolution HLA genotyping to study TCR occurrence patterns. All discovery cohort repertoires had been generated on a single sequencing platform. The number of typed donors differed by locus: about 620-640 for A, B, C, DRB1 and DQB1; approximately 520 for DQA1; some 590 for DPA1; and around 450 for DPB1. The study was designed to test whether signatures of past pathogen exposure could be identified by cataloging public T cell receptors. An earlier analysis of some 600 of the donors applied high-throughput TCR beta sequencing to assess whether each TCR beta V gene segment acted as functional or pseudogenic. Five DR-DQ haplotypes were treated as single units for association and clustering because of strong linkage in the cohort. Among roughly 400 genotyped donors of the cohort, an average of about 220,000 unique TCR beta nucleotide sequences was sequenced per donor, of which about 20% were non-productive. A separate validation cohort of approximately 120 different subjects was used in addition to the 666-subject first cohort. Both class I and class II loci were covered by HLA typing, at four-digit resolution. An early release covering some 640 HLA-typed donors comprised about 300 gigabases of sequencing data and around 86 million unique TCR sequences. Rather than drawing on any new phenotypic data, the later analysis identified candidate immune exposures from TCR beta sequences and the way those sequences occurred across donors. The study combined high-throughput TCR immunosequencing, statistical association of individual TCRs with disease status, and machine learning to predict cytomegalovirus infection status.

The cohort was made up of about 670 healthy bone marrow donors. All cohort members were sampled while nominally healthy, although unrecorded immune exposures were likely present. The donor was CMV seronegative and was included in the group of about 400 seronegative cohort members. A peripheral blood sample was collected from each donor, and TCR beta sequencing was performed on peripheral blood mononuclear cells. Genomic DNA extraction from the blood cell samples was performed with the Qiagen DNeasy Blood Extraction Kit. As for this clone: Its antigen remains unidentified. No much larger clonotype is one base removed from it; base qualities were not supplied.

What the research found in general, with its limitations: Only TCR beta chains were sequenced in this cohort, and the absence of alpha or paired-chain data limited detectable features. Because counts were too low, roughly 16 rarely observed V segments, including chromosome 9 orphons, were left out of the earlier analysis of over 550 of the donors. A cluster of highly shared sequence variants was judged likely to be a technical artifact of the sequencing pipeline. For the cohort, immune exposure information was limited to CMV serostatus. In a later analysis, the rate of TCR association differed among HLA loci, with DRB1 alleles having the most associated TCRs and HLA-C alleles having the fewest. A later analysis found that HLA-associated TCR beta chains were more clonally expanded and had lower generation probabilities than equally common non-associated chains. Across donors, most TCR sequences were observed very rarely, whereas some public TCRs were present in many individuals. Linkage disequilibrium might explain the correlated functional status among segregating V segments, but an unknown experimental factor could not be excluded. In vitro tests confirmed that a few of the cytomegalovirus-associated TCR beta chains recognize cytomegalovirus antigens. An earlier analysis of several hundred of the donors showed that most TCR beta V segments appeared in productive rearrangements either about 87% or about 30% of the time, which broadly matched IMGT annotations. Because some donors lacked HLA typing at each locus, the association tests relied only on the typed subset. According to a later analysis, parvovirus B19, influenza, CMV and Epstein-Barr virus appeared linked to several top co-occurrence clusters. Strong co-occurrence of HLA alleles, especially DR and DQ, made assigning TCR associations to individual alleles difficult. The authors suggested that the approach could potentially be extended to other disease states and immunological phenotypes. In a later analysis, 15,000 to 20,000 TCR beta sequences were associated with specific HLA alleles at a false discovery rate of 0.05. The study listed 164 TCR beta chains as associated with cytomegalovirus. In a later analysis, most CMV-associated TCR beta chains were found to appear HLA-restricted, with HLA associations seemingly driven largely by CMV exposure. Compared with the roughly 670-donor mean, donors in an Asian-associated ancestry cluster had fewer N-insertions in productive TCRs, according to a later genetic analysis. Roughly uniform sequencing depth across donors was assumed in presence/absence analyses, although this assumption may not hold. A later genetic analysis associated a missense DCLRE1C variant with V-gene and J-gene trimming of TCR beta chains, and an independent cohort replicated the association. Some IMGT-functional V segments, including TRBV6-2 and TRBV6-3, could not be told apart with the 87-base-pair reads, so those segments were excluded. A further reported finding was that TCR beta sequences accurately predicted the HLA-A and HLA-B alleles for most subjects in the first cohort. Cytomegalovirus status was reported to be diagnosed by the classifier with high specificity and sensitivity in both the original and validation cohorts.

Taken from cysteine to phenylalanine, the CDR3 has 15 residues. Only the CDR3 region is kept as DNA, spanning 45 bases read in frame from base 1. V loses 2 bases at its end and J loses 3 bases; junction bases beyond the gene matches: 5. From the germline V gene, CDR1 is KGHSH and CDR2 is LQKENI. The library relied on the immunoSEQ multiplex PCR assay. The multiplex PCR relied on a mix of 60 forward primers for TCR Vbeta segments and 13 reverse primers for TCR Jbeta segments. The CDR3 region of rearranged TCR beta genes was amplified from genomic DNA with a multiplex PCR assay. Amplified TCR beta libraries were sequenced as 87-base-pair reads on the Illumina HiSeq System. From the authors' description of their analysis: A later analysis tallied around 82 million unique TCR beta chains across the 700 or so repertoires, and around 10 million of those chains were shared by two or more donors. A nearest-neighbor algorithm error-corrected the raw reads and collapsed the reads into unique sequences, merging closely related sequences to remove PCR and sequencing errors. CDR3 sequences were aligned to IMGT reference sequences to assign V, D and J gene segments. For a sequence to be retained, a match of at least six nucleotides was required to both a V gene segment and a J gene segment. A rearrangement was called productive if the CDR3 had no stop codons and remained in frame with V and J, and every other rearrangement was called non-productive. CDR3 was defined according to IMGT convention as the region running from the second conserved V-encoded cysteine to the conserved J-encoded phenylalanine. The earlier analysis of about 640 of the donors excluded any sequence lacking an unambiguous match to a single V gene segment. An earlier analysis of roughly 590 of the donors called V segments functional above 56.7% productive rearrangements and segregating when the between-donor standard deviation exceeded 5%. A statistical classification framework was built for diagnosing cytomegalovirus status from the catalog of TCR beta chain sequences. In a later analysis, TCR nucleotide sequences were compared against IMGT/GENE-DB human TR gene sequences so that V and J genes could be assigned. The TCRdist pipeline was used in a later analysis to assign CDR3 sequences and most-parsimonious VDJ recombination scenarios. In a later analysis, each TCR beta chain was defined by its CDR3 amino acid sequence together with its V-gene family, and reads without a unique V-gene family were excluded. To address suspected cross-contamination and a sequencing artifact, a later analysis removed several hundred highly shared, low-generation-probability nucleotide sequences. In a later analysis, a clonal expansion index for each public chain was calculated from normalized within-repertoire ranks of inferred template counts. A later analysis computed generation probabilities with a VDJ recombination model fitted to out-of-frame rearrangements, and checked the results against IGoR. A later analysis scored TCR-TCR, TCR-HLA and TCR-CMV co-occurrence with hypergeometric tests, applying a repertoire-size bias correction to TCR pairs. In a later analysis, false discovery rates were estimated by permuting HLA or CMV assignments 20 times. In a later analysis, co-occurring TCRs were grouped with DBSCAN, and TCRdist sequence similarity was added when clustering was performed within HLA-allele-positive subsets. Repertoires with fewer than 30,000 or more than 120,000 public chains, plus five repertoires with anomalous nucleotide sharing, were excluded from co-occurrence clustering. This is the immuneACCESS table as TCRdb keeps it, with only in-frame sequences that have V and J called. A part of the clones is gone; compared with another copy, unresolved V genes explain less than half, and the rest is unexplained. V and J calls and clone size are those listed in that table; D and trimming were worked out from the DNA. This sample comprises about 21,000 clones, around 77% of them detected only once. The biggest ten clones account for around 7.4% of the sample.

Sequenced: PBMCs. The source is a man in his sixties in good health and CMV-seronegative. The chain employs TRBV18 and TRBJ2-7; 9 nucleotides in the junction match TRBD2. The DNA is TGTGCCAGCTCACCAGGCGGGGGGGGAGGCTACGAGCAGTACTTC. Its product reads: CASSPGGGGGYEQYF.